This T cell receptor beta chain was found in a study of control samples from healthy donors and cancer patients. Assay: immunoSEQ multiplex PCR; the TCRdb copy retains only in-frame clones and omits some. The table shows 100,000 to 150,000 clones, with around 92% occurring only once. In germline, CDR1 is LNHNV, CDR2 YYDKDF (reference sequence). This CDR3 is 16 amino acids long. V was clipped by 0 bases and J by 7 bases, with 18 bases between them. The sample was blood. This clonotype originated in a woman in her fifties or sixties in good health. The rearrangement links TRBV15 to TRBJ2-5; D might be TRBD1 (6 bases). Here the CDR3 reads CATSRDMSVDSGTQYF. In nucleotides, the CDR3 is TGTGCCACCAGCAGAGATATGAGTGTGGACAGCGGGACCCAGTACTTC.